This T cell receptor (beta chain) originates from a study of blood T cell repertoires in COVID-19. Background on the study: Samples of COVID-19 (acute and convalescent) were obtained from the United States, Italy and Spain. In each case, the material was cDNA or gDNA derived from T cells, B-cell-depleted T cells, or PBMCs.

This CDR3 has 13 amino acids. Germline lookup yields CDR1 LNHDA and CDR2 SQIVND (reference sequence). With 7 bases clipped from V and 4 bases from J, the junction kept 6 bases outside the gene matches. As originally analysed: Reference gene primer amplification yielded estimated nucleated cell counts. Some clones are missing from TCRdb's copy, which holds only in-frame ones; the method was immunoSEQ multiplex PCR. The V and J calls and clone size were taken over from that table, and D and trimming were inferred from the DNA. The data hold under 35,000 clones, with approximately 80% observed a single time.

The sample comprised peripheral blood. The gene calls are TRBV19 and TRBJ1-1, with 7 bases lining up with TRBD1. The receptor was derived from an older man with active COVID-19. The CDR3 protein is CASTSTGFTEAFF. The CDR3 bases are TGTGCCAGTACCTCGACAGGGTTCACTGAAGCTTTCTTT.